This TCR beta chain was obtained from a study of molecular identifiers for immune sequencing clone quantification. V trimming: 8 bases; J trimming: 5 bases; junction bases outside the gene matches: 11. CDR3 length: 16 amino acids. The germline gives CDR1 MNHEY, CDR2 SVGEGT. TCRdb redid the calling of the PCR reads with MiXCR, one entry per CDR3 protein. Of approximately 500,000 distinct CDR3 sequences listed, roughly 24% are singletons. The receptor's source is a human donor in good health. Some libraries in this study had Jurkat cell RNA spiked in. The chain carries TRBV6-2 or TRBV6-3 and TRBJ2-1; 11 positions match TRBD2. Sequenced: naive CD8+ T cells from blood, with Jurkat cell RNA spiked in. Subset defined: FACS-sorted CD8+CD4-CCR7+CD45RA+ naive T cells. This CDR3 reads CASQLTTSGRNNEQFF. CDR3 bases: TGTGCCAGCCAGTTGACAACTAGCGGGAGAAACAATGAGCAGTTCTTC.